The rows below give T cell receptor beta chains drawn from one sample of a study of T cell responses to AZD1222 COVID-19 vaccine. Sequenced by immunoSEQ multiplex PCR; TCRdb stores in-frame clones only, minus some. The repertoire consists of 100,000 to 150,000 clones, with about 85% occurring once and the leading ten covering 1.3% to 1.5%. This material consisted of peripheral blood, taken on day 0 of AZD1222 vaccination. The receptors shown here come from an adult in good health. Both conserved end residues are part of each CDR3. D genes are given only for firm matches. Clone size appears in some rows only: once, few, many, or a class for an expanded clone.

TRBJ2-5,NA,NA,TRBV6-5,TGTGCCAGCAGCCGGGACCTCCAAGGGACCCAGTACTTC,CASSRDLQGTQYF
TRBJ2-2,NA,once,TRBV7-8,TGTGCCAGCAGCTTTGAGAACACCGGGGAGCTGTTTTTT,CASSFENTGELFF
TRBJ2-7,TRBD1,NA,TRBV29-1,TGCAGCGTTGATTCGGTCGGGACAGGGGACCTCGGCGAGCAGTACTTC,CSVDSVGTGDLGEQYF
TRBJ1-1,TRBD1,NA,TRBV30,TGTGCCTGGAGTGTTTCCGGGACAGCGAACACTGAAGCTTTCTTT,CAWSVSGTANTEAFF
TRBJ1-1,NA,NA,TRBV11-2,TGTGCCAGCAGCTTAGAGGCGTACATGAACACTGAAGCTTTCTTT,CASSLEAYMNTEAFF
TRBJ1-5,TRBD1,NA,TRBV15,TGTGCCACCAGCAGCAATAGAGGGACAGGGGTGATGGGCCAGCCCCAGCATTTT,CATSSNRGTGVMGQPQHF
TRBJ2-7,TRBD2,NA,TRBV5-4,TGTGCCAGCAGCTCGGGGGGGGCAATTGGCTACGAGCAGTACTTC,CASSSGGAIGYEQYF
TRBJ2-5,NA,NA,TRBV30,TGTGCCTGGAGCCCCGACACTCAAGAGACCCAGTACTTC,CAWSPDTQETQYF
TRBJ2-7,TRBD1,NA,TRBV7-8,TGTGCCAGCAGCCGAAGACAGGGATCCGAGCAGTACTTC,CASSRRQGSEQYF
TRBJ2-7,TRBD1,NA,TRBV6-5,TGTGCCAGCAGTCGACAGGGGGTGGGAGAGCAGTACTTC,CASSRQGVGEQYF
TRBJ2-1,NA,NA,TRBV27,TGTGCCAGCAGTTTAAGGAGCAACCATGAGCAGTTCTTC,CASSLRSNHEQFF
TRBJ2-7,NA,NA,TRBV23-1,TGCGCCAGCATTACAGGGCCCTCGGGCTACGAGCAGTACTTC,CASITGPSGYEQYF
TRBJ2-5,NA,NA,TRBV19,TGTGCCAGTAGTATAAGTCGGTCGGGGGAGACCCAGTACTTC,CASSISRSGETQYF
TRBJ1-5,TRBD1,NA,TRBV5-4,TGTGCCAGCAGCGAGGGACAGGCGATCAATCAGCCCCAGCATTTT,CASSEGQAINQPQHF
TRBJ2-5,TRBD1,NA,TRBV5-8,TGTGCCAGCAGCCCCGGACAGGGGTTAGAGACCCAGTACTTC,CASSPGQGLETQYF
TRBJ1-2,NA,NA,TRBV12-5,TGTGCTAGTGGTTTGGCCCCTCCGGGATCCTCTGGCTACACCTTC,CASGLAPPGSSGYTF
TRBJ1-4,NA,NA,TRBV5-4,TGTGCCAGCAGCTCCTTTCGGAATGAAAAACTGTTTTTT,CASSSFRNEKLFF
TRBJ1-4,NA,NA,TRBV7-9,TGTGCCAGCAGCCGAGAGGCAATAAAGGGAAGGCTGTTTTTT,CASSREAIKGRLFF
TRBJ1-6,TRBD1,NA,TRBV9,TGTGCCAGCAGCCTGGGACAGGGGAATCAAGGTTCACCCCTCCACTTT,CASSLGQGNQGSPLHF
TRBJ1-6,NA,NA,TRBV19,TGTGCCAGTAGTATCCGGGACACTAATTCACCCCTCCACTTT,CASSIRDTNSPLHF
TRBJ1-1,NA,NA,TRBV5-1,TGCGCCAGCAGCTCATACCTGGGACGGGCGAACACTGAAGCTTTCTTT,CASSSYLGRANTEAFF
TRBJ2-7,TRBD1,few,TRBV9,TGTGCCAGCAGCGCGGACAGGGGGCCCCGCGAGCAGTACTTC,CASSADRGPREQYF
TRBJ2-3,NA,NA,TRBV13,TGTGCCAGCAGCAGAGCCCGGGACTCTTTCACAGATACGCAGTATTTT,CASSRARDSFTDTQYF
TRBJ1-2,TRBD1,few,TRBV4-1,TGCGCCAGCAGCCCTGGAGACAGGGTAATTAATGGCTACACCTTC,CASSPGDRVINGYTF
TRBJ1-1,TRBD1,once,TRBV2,TGTGCCAGCAGACACAGGGGAGGGGCTGAAGCTTTCTTT,CASRHRGGAEAFF
TRBJ2-7,NA,NA,TRBV24-1,TGTGCCACCAGTGGTGGGGGAGACAGGTTTGGCGAGCAGTACTTC,CATSGGGDRFGEQYF
TRBJ2-7,NA,NA,TRBV11-2,TGTGCCAGCACCCCGGGCTTCCAGGGATACGAGCAGTACTTC,CASTPGFQGYEQYF
TRBJ1-1,NA,once,TRBV2,TGTGCCAGCAGTGAACAGACCATGAACACTGAAGCTTTCTTT,CASSEQTMNTEAFF
TRBJ1-1,TRBD1,few,TRBV7-2,TGTGCCAGCAGCTCTCTAGGGGGCGGCACTGAAGCTTTCTTT,CASSSLGGGTEAFF
TRBJ2-7,TRBD2,NA,TRBV28,TGTGCCAGCAGTTCCGCCGGACTAGCGGGGGGGCGGGAGCAGTACTTC,CASSSAGLAGGREQYF
TRBJ1-3,NA,NA,TRBV7-6,TGTGCCAGCAGCTTAGCGTGGGGGGCTGGAAACACCATATATTTT,CASSLAWGAGNTIYF